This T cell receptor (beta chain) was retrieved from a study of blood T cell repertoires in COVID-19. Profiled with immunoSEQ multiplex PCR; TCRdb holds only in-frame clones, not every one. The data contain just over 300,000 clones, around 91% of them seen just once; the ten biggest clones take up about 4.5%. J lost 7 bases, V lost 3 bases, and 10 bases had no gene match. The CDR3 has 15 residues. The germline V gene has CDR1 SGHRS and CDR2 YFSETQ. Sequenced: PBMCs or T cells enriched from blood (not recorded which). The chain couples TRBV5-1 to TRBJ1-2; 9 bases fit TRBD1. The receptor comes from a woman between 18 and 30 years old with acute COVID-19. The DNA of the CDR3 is TGCGCCAGCAGCTCTGGACAGGGGAGAGACGGTGGCTACACCTTC. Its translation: CASSSGQGRDGGYTF. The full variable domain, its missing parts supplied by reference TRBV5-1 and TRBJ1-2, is KAGVTQTPRYLIKTRGQQVTLSCSPISGHRSVSWYQQTPGQGLQFLFEYFSETQRNKGNFPGRFSGRQFSNSRSEMNVSTLELGDSALYLCASSSGQGRDGGYTFGSGTRLTVV.